This T cell receptor beta chain was recorded in a study of T and B cells in COVID-19 patients (dated by TCRdb to 2020 to 2022). The reads were generated on an Illumina MiSeq. Multiplex PCR with BIOMED2 TRB-A/B primer pools was used to amplify the TRB rearrangements. TCRdb reprocessing: public reads trimmed at Q25 with fastp, clones called with MiXCR, in-frame beta chains kept. Each entry is one CDR3 protein sequence, shown with its most common DNA and genes. Counted in this sample were some 8,000 distinct CDR3 sequences; around two fifths of them appeared once. In total, the top ten clones hold roughly 3% of the sample. Genomic DNA extracted from blood, in amounts of roughly 250-500 ng, served as the starting material for amplifying TRB repertoires. The material sequenced was blood. These receptors all come from a human donor who had recovered from COVID-19.

Only a few counts were recorded for this clonotype. This chain links TRBV5-4 with TRBJ1-6, with D maybe TRBD1 (6 bases). Germline assignment: CDR1 SGHNT and CDR2 YYREEE (reference sequence). V was clipped by 1 base and J by 10 bases, with 15 bases between them. The length of the CDR3 is 15 residues. CDR3 nucleotide sequence: TGTGCCAGCAGCTTGTCCAGGGGAGTTGGATCACCCCTCCACTTT. It encodes CASSLSRGVGSPLHF.